These 28 T cell receptor beta chains were all obtained from the same sample, sequenced in a study of blood T cell repertoires in COVID-19. Sequenced by immunoSEQ multiplex PCR; TCRdb stores in-frame clones only, minus some. The sample records under 65,000 clones, 75% to 90% being singletons. Sequencing was performed on peripheral blood. The receptors here all came from a man aged 55 to 70 with acute or convalescent COVID-19.

This chain joins TRBV7-2 and TRBJ1-3; D remains ambiguous. The CDR3 extends over 15 amino acids. Germline CDR1 and CDR2: SGHTA and FQGNSA. V was pared by 0 bases and J by 4 bases, with 10 bases between. This chain's CDR3 is CASSLALPGGNTIYF. The CDR3 nucleotides read TGTGCCAGCAGCTTAGCGCTCCCGGGGGGAAACACCATATATTTT.

The chain is built from TRBV12-3 or TRBV12-4 and TRBJ2-7; TRBD1 matches 7 bases. V shed 5 bases, J shed 4 bases, and the junction held 5 bases outside the gene matches. This CDR3 has 13 residues. In DNA, the CDR3 is TGTGCCAGCAGTCCGGGACAGCAATACGAGCAGTACTTC. Translating it yields CASSPGQQYEQYF.

The genes are TRBV12-3 or TRBV12-4 and TRBJ2-5; possible D gene TRBD2, 5 bases. There are 13 residues in the CDR3. Deletions cut 3 bases from V and 5 bases from J, with 10 bases between. The DNA for the CDR3 is TGTGCCAGCAGTTTGGCGGGCGGGGAGACCCAGTACTTC. Translation: CASSLAGGETQYF.

The V and J genes are TRBV10-3 and TRBJ1-2, with D maybe TRBD1 (5 bases). V was clipped by 10 bases and J by 2 bases, with 11 bases between them. Germline loops: CDR1 ENHRY, CDR2 SYGVKD. There are 12 residues in the CDR3. As DNA, the CDR3 is TGTGCCACGGGGGTTGAGAACTATGGCTACACCTTC. Amino acid sequence: CATGVENYGYTF.

This chain links TRBV3-1 (or the pseudogene TRBV3-2) with TRBJ2-2; TRBD2 is a possible D gene (5 bases). Germline V gives CDR1 LGHDT, CDR2 YNNKEL (reference sequence). The ends were cut back, 4 bases at V and 7 bases at J, with 7 bases in the middle. This CDR3 region has 12 residues. The CDR3 sequence: CASSPGSGELFF. DNA for the CDR3: TGTGCCAGCAGCCCTGGGAGCGGGGAGCTGTTTTTT.

The chain is built from TRBV10-3 and TRBJ1-1; no reliable D call. The V and J ends lost 0 bases and 7 bases respectively, with 12 bases between them. Germline CDR1 reads ENHRY; CDR2 reads SYGVKD. The CDR3 sequence is 14 residues long. This chain's CDR3 is CAISESTTSDEAFF. The CDR3 DNA sequence: TGTGCCATCAGTGAGTCGACAACTAGTGATGAAGCTTTCTTT.

The CDR3 reads CASNKRGGNNEQFF. The CDR3 region has the DNA TGTGCCAGCAACAAACGGGGAGGGAACAATGAGCAGTTCTTC. The gene calls are TRBV7-9 and TRBJ2-1; TRBD2 matches 7 bases. The CDR3 runs to 14 residues. The junction had 8 bases not matched to a gene; V was cut back by 7 bases and J by 5 bases. Germline V gene sequence: CDR1 SEHNR, CDR2 FQNEAQ (reference sequence).

J is TRBJ1-1 and V is TRBV7-9; D is ambiguous. CDR3 size: 10 residues. Trimming cost V 5 bases and J 8 bases, with 6 bases left between them. Per germline, CDR1 SEHNR and CDR2 FQNEAQ (reference sequence). The chain's CDR3 is CASSPLEAFF. The CDR3 DNA reads TGTGCCAGCAGCCCCCTGGAAGCTTTCTTT.

This chain links TRBV6-6 with TRBJ1-1; D is undetermined. The CDR3 contains 12 residues. V shed 5 bases and J shed 3 bases, with 7 bases lying between them. Germline lookup yields CDR1 MNHNY and CDR2 SVGAGI (reference sequence). The DNA of the CDR3 is TGTGCCAGCAGTCCCAGGTACACTGAAGCTTTCTTT. This encodes CASSPRYTEAFF.

V is TRBV2 and J is TRBJ2-2; D is possibly TRBD1 (5 bases). The V gene lost 6 bases and the J gene lost 1 base, with 6 bases spanning the gap. Per germline, CDR1 SNHLY and CDR2 FYNNEI. The length of the CDR3 is 13 residues. The DNA of the CDR3 is TGTGCCAGCAGCACAGGGAACACCGGGGAGCTGTTTTTT. Translated, it gives CASSTGNTGELFF.

The chain uses TRBV15 and TRBJ2-3; no firm D call. Germline CDR1 and CDR2: LNHNV and YYDKDF (reference sequence). The V end lost 0 bases, the J end lost 8 bases, and 9 bases lay between the germline ends. The CDR3 is 13 residues long. Here the CDR3 reads CATSRDLPSTQYF. The CDR3 DNA reads as TGTGCCACCAGCAGAGATCTACCGTCTACGCAGTATTTT.

The table lists this clone with a few counts. The CDR3 reads CASSQEQGVVLANYGYTF. In DNA, the CDR3 is TGTGCCAGCAGCCAAGAGCAAGGGGTGGTATTGGCTAACTATGGCTACACCTTC. This chain links TRBV4-2 with TRBJ1-2, with TRBD1 as a possible D gene (5 bases). The length of the CDR3 is 18 residues. The germline CDR1 and CDR2 sequences are LGHNA and YNFKEQ. The germline V and J ends were trimmed by 0 bases and 0 bases, with 17 bases remaining between them.

The DNA of the CDR3 is TGTGCCAGCAGTTACTGGCTAGCGGGAGGCCCAGATACGCAGTATTTT. Amino acid sequence: CASSYWLAGGPDTQYF. The chain couples TRBV6-5 to TRBJ2-3, with 11 bases aligning to TRBD2. Germline CDR1 MNHEY, CDR2 SVGAGI. The CDR3 has 16 residues. The V segment lost 1 base and the J segment 4 bases; nucleotides outside the gene matches: 4.

The chain combines TRBV5-1 with TRBJ1-5; 7 bases align to TRBD1. The CDR3 loop spans 15 amino acids. The trim removed 0 bases at V and 4 bases at J, leaving 4 bases unmatched. The V gene's germline CDR1 is SGHRS and CDR2 YFSETQ. CDR3 DNA sequence: TGCGCCAGCAGCTTGGGACAGGGCGGAAATCAGCCCCAGCATTTT. Amino acid sequence: CASSLGQGGNQPQHF.

This rearrangement joins TRBV3-1 (or the pseudogene TRBV3-2) to TRBJ1-3, with D unresolved. The CDR3 extends over 16 amino acids. V lost 4 bases to trimming and J lost 3 bases, with 16 bases between them. Germline assignment: CDR1 LGHDT and CDR2 YNNKEL (reference sequence). As DNA, the CDR3 is TGTGCCAGCAGCCTACGAGGCCCAGCAGTTGGAAACACCATATATTTT. Its translation: CASSLRGPAVGNTIYF.

The rearrangement links TRBV11-3 to TRBJ2-3, with a tentative D call TRBD2 (6 bases). Germline V gene lookup returns CDR1 SGHNT and CDR2 YENEEA. V was shortened by 4 bases and J by 0 bases, with 17 bases between the two germline ends. CDR3 length equals 17 residues. CDR3 bases: TGTGCCAGCAGCTCCCGGTGGCGGGGTGGTAGCACAGATACGCAGTATTTT. Translating it yields CASSSRWRGGSTDTQYF. Full variable domain (missing parts from reference TRBV11-3 and TRBJ2-3): EAGVVQSPRYKIIEKKQPVAFWCNPISGHNTLYWYLQNLGQGPELLIRYENEEAVDDSQLPKDRFSAERLKGVDSTLKIQPAELGDSAVYLCASSSRWRGGSTDTQYFGPGTRLTVL.

This chain joins TRBV19 and TRBJ1-5, with D maybe TRBD1 (5 bases). The CDR3 has 15 residues. The V gene lost 3 bases and the J gene lost 7 bases, with 16 bases spanning the gap. In germline, CDR1 is LNHDA, CDR2 SQIVND (reference sequence). The CDR3 protein is CASSMVQGNGQPQHF. In DNA, the CDR3 is TGTGCCAGTAGTATGGTCCAGGGTAACGGCCAGCCCCAGCATTTT.

This rearrangement joins TRBV2 to TRBJ2-7, with 12 bases fitting TRBD2. CDR3 length equals 15 residues. CDR1 and CDR2 from the germline V gene are SNHLY and FYNNEI. V trimming: 5 bases; J trimming: 4 bases; junction bases outside the gene matches: 6. CDR3 in amino acids: CASSSSSGREYEQYF. The CDR3 DNA is TGTGCCAGCAGTTCTTCTAGCGGGAGGGAGTACGAGCAGTACTTC.

This chain joins TRBV10-3 and TRBJ1-2, with 8 nucleotides matching TRBD1. The CDR3 has 15 amino acids. CDR1 is ENHRY, CDR2 SYGVKD, per germline. Trimming cost V 6 bases and J 7 bases; bases outside gene matches: 13. In DNA, the CDR3 is TGTGCCATCAGCCCGGACAGGGAGGTAGTATCTGGCTACACCTTC. This codes for CAISPDREVVSGYTF.

The chain links TRBV2 to TRBJ1-3, with 8 bases fitting TRBD1. This CDR3 is 15 amino acids long. Germline V gene lookup returns CDR1 SNHLY and CDR2 FYNNEI. V lost 6 bases, J lost 2 bases, and 6 bases stayed unmatched. The CDR3 loop is CASRSRQGTGNTIYF. The CDR3 bases are TGTGCCAGCAGGAGTCGACAGGGGACTGGAAACACCATATATTTT.

This clone was found a few times. The V call is TRBV19, the J call TRBJ1-3; D perhaps matches TRBD1 (5 bases). The CDR3 sequence is 14 residues long. V was cut by 7 bases and J by 0 bases, with 10 bases left in between. Germline CDR1 is LNHDA and CDR2 is SQIVND (reference sequence). This CDR3 is CASTRQSSGNTIYF. As DNA, the CDR3 is TGTGCCAGTACCCGACAGTCCTCTGGAAACACCATATATTTT.

CDR3 sequence: CAIRTQGQAYYGYTF. CDR3 nucleotides: TGTGCCATCAGGACACAGGGACAGGCCTACTATGGCTACACCTTC. V is TRBV10-3 and J is TRBJ1-2; 8 bases agree with TRBD1. The CDR3 consists of 15 residues. The V gene end was trimmed by 6 bases and the J gene end by 3 bases; junction bases not matched to a gene: 9. The germline V gene has CDR1 ENHRY and CDR2 SYGVKD.

The rearrangement links TRBV19 to TRBJ1-3; TRBD1 matches 8 bases. CDR3 length equals 15 residues. The J segment lost 2 bases and the V segment lost 5 bases, leaving 5 bases of the junction unmatched. Germline V lookup: CDR1 LNHDA, CDR2 SQIVND (reference sequence). The CDR3 reads CASSETGVTGNTIYF. The DNA of the CDR3 is TGTGCCAGTAGTGAGACAGGGGTGACTGGAAACACCATATATTTT. The variable domain in full, with the rest retrieved from reference TRBV19 and TRBJ1-3, is DGGITQSPKYLFRKEGQNVTLSCEQNLNHDAMYWYRQDPGQGLRLIYYSQIVNDFQKGDIAEGYSVSREKKESFPLTVTSAQKNPTAFYLCASSETGVTGNTIYFGEGSWLTVV.

V usage is TRBV18 and J usage is TRBJ1-6; D is uncertain. In germline, CDR1 is KGHSH, CDR2 LQKENI. CDR3 length: 13 amino acids. The V and J ends lost 6 bases and 7 bases respectively, with 10 bases between them. CDR3 region: CASSLDWNSPLHF. The CDR3 region has the DNA TGTGCCAGCTCGCTGGACTGGAATTCACCCCTCCACTTT. The full variable domain, rest sourced from reference TRBV18 and TRBJ1-6, is NAGVMQNPRHLVRRRGQEARLRCSPMKGHSHVYWYRQLPEEGLKFMVYLQKENIIDESGMPKERFSAEFPKEGPSILRIQQVVRGDSAAYFCASSLDWNSPLHFGNGTRLTVT.

The CDR3 protein is CASSQVQGRGNTEAFF. DNA for the CDR3: TGTGCCAGCAGCCAAGTACAGGGTAGGGGGAACACTGAAGCTTTCTTT. The V gene is TRBV4-2, the J gene TRBJ1-1; tentative D call: TRBD1 (6 bases). The germline gives CDR1 LGHNA, CDR2 YNFKEQ. Trimming cost V 1 base and J 1 base, with 13 bases left between them. The CDR3 totals 16 residues.

The V call is TRBV10-1, the J call TRBJ2-7, with D maybe TRBD1 (6 bases). In germline, CDR1 is WNHNN, CDR2 SYGVQD (reference sequence). V lost 3 bases and J 12 bases, leaving 15 bases between the germline ends. This CDR3 is 12 amino acids long. The CDR3 spells CASSEGQKSTYF. In DNA, the CDR3 is TGCGCCAGCAGTGAAGGACAGAAGAGTACGTACTTC.

The CDR3 region has the DNA TGTGCCAGCAGCCAAGCGGGGACTAGCGGGCCTTACAATGAGCAGTTCTTC. Its translation: CASSQAGTSGPYNEQFF. The V gene is TRBV4-2, the J gene TRBJ2-1; 12 nucleotides align to TRBD2. J gave up 4 bases and V 1 base, and 5 bases lay outside the gene matches. Germline-derived CDR1 and CDR2 are LGHNA and YNFKEQ. This CDR3 spans 17 amino acids.

The V call is TRBV5-1, the J call TRBJ2-3, with 9 bases fitting TRBD1. With 7 bases clipped from V and 2 bases from J, the junction kept 8 bases outside the gene matches. The CDR3 runs 15 residues. Germline V lookup: CDR1 SGHRS, CDR2 YFSETQ. CDR3 protein: CASGKTGGLTDTQYF. The CDR3 DNA reads as TGCGCCAGCGGAAAAACAGGGGGCCTCACAGATACGCAGTATTTT.